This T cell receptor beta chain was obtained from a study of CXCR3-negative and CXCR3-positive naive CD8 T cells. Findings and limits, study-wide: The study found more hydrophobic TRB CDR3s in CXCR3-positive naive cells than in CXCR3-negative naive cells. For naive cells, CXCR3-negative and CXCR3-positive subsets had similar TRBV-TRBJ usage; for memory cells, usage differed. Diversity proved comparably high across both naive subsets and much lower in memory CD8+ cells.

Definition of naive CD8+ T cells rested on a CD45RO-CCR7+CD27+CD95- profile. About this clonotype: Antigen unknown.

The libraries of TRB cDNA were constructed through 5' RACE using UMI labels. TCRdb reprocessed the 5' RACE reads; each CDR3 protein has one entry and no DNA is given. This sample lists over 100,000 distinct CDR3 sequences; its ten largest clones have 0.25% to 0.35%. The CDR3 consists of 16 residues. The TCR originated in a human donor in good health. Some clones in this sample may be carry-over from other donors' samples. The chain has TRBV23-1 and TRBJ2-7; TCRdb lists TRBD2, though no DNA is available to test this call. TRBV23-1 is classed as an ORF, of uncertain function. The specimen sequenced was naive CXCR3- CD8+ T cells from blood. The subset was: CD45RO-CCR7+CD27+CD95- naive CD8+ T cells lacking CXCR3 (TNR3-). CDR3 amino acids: CASPNPPRTCLYEQYF.